These 17 T cell receptor beta chains originate from one sample sequenced in a study of T cell changes during pregnancy in multiple sclerosis. TCRdb's copy holds only in-frame clones and misses some; the assay was immunoSEQ multiplex PCR. The table lists about 69,000 clones, roughly nine tenths of them singletons. Specimen: CD4+ T cells from peripheral blood mononuclear cells, collected in the third trimester of pregnancy. The receptors here all came from a female donor in good health, enrolled as a control in a pregnancy study.

A remark on this clone: Other DNA sequences in the sample encode the same CDR3. The chain couples TRBV6-1 to TRBJ1-1; D is possibly TRBD1 (6 bases). V shed 0 bases and J shed 5 bases, with 10 bases lying between them. CDR1 MNHNS and CDR2 SASEGT come from the germline V gene. The length of the CDR3 is 14 residues. As DNA, the CDR3 is TGTGCCAGCAGTGAAGCGGGGGGGCGAACTGAAGCTTTCTTT. This gives the protein CASSEAGGRTEAFF.

This rearrangement joins TRBV5-1 to TRBJ2-5; 12 nucleotides line up with TRBD2. This CDR3 contains 18 residues. With 1 base clipped from V and 5 bases from J, the junction kept 12 bases outside the gene matches. Germline V gene lookup returns CDR1 SGHRS and CDR2 YFSETQ. CDR3 sequence: CASSLRPSGGAVGETQYF. The CDR3 region has the DNA TGCGCCAGCAGCTTGCGGCCTAGCGGGGGGGCAGTGGGGGAGACCCAGTACTTC.

The chain has TRBV6-5 and TRBJ2-7, with D perhaps matching TRBD2 (6 bases). Looked up from germline, CDR1 is MNHEY and CDR2 is SVGAGI. The V gene lost 7 bases and the J gene lost 2 bases, with 12 bases spanning the gap. This CDR3 comprises 13 residues. As DNA, the CDR3 is TGTGCCAGCAATAAGACTAGTGCCTACGAGCAGTACTTC. Protein: CASNKTSAYEQYF.

This chain links TRBV29-1 with TRBJ2-2; maybe TRBD1 (6 bases). CDR1 and CDR2 from the germline V gene are SQVTM and ANQGSEA. V lost 0 bases to trimming and J lost 6 bases, with 11 bases between them. The CDR3 covers 14 residues. CDR3 residues: CSVEDRGPPGELFF. CDR3 sequence (DNA): TGCAGCGTTGAAGACAGGGGACCGCCCGGGGAGCTGTTTTTT.

This rearrangement joins TRBV6-6 to TRBJ1-3; D gene unclear. Germline-derived CDR1 and CDR2 are MNHNY and SVGAGI (reference sequence). The CDR3 totals 14 residues. V was clipped by 2 bases and J by 0 bases, with 5 bases between them. As DNA, the CDR3 is TGTGCCAGCAGTTACGGCACCTCTGGAAACACCATATATTTT. Translation gives CASSYGTSGNTIYF.

This chain uses TRBV5-1 with TRBJ1-1; a weak D match, TRBD1 (5 bases). This CDR3 comprises 15 residues. Germline CDR1 is SGHRS and CDR2 is YFSETQ. The germline V and J ends were trimmed by 4 bases and 1 base, with 14 bases remaining between them. CDR3 sequence reads: CASSLAGAPNTEAFF. In DNA form, the CDR3 reads TGCGCCAGCAGCCTCGCTGGGGCACCGAACACTGAAGCTTTCTTT.

The V gene is TRBV10-3, the J gene TRBJ2-3, with 11 bases identical to TRBD2. V shed 3 bases, J shed 1 base, and the junction held 0 bases outside the gene matches. CDR1 and CDR2 from the germline V gene are ENHRY and SYGVKD. The CDR3 has 15 amino acids. The CDR3 sequence is CAISDSGGGTDTQYF. The CDR3 bases are TGTGCCATCAGTGATAGCGGGGGGGGCACAGATACGCAGTATTTT.

The rearrangement uses TRBV6-6 and TRBJ1-6; no firm D call. The CDR3 has 12 amino acids. Germline V CDR1 and CDR2: MNHNY, SVGAGI (reference sequence). Trimming stripped 3 bases from V and 10 bases from J, with 7 bases between. CDR3 protein: CASSYTESPLHF. Here the CDR3 DNA reads TGTGCCAGCAGTTATACTGAGTCACCCCTCCACTTT.

This clone was seen only a few times. The chain employs TRBV9 and TRBJ1-1; D ambiguous. Germline-derived CDR1 and CDR2 are SGDLS and YYNGEE. CDR3 length equals 14 residues. V was cut by 0 bases and J by 5 bases, with 11 bases left in between. The CDR3 here is CASSVGPGGTEAFF. For the CDR3, the DNA is TGTGCCAGCAGCGTAGGCCCGGGTGGGACTGAAGCTTTCTTT.

CDR3 coding DNA: TGTGCCAGCCCGTGGACGGCGGGTAGGTCACCCCTCCACTTT. Translating gives CASPWTAGRSPLHF. The V gene is TRBV6-4, the J gene TRBJ1-6; D not resolved. Trimming took off 8 bases at V and 10 bases at J, with 18 bases between the two ends. This CDR3 is built from 14 residues. Germline lookup yields CDR1 MRHNA and CDR2 SNTAGT.

The rearrangement links TRBV19 to TRBJ2-1, with TRBD1 identical over 9 bases. CDR1 and CDR2 from the germline V gene are LNHDA and SQIVND (reference sequence). V was clipped by 7 bases and J by 7 bases; unmatched bases: 8. The CDR3 has 14 residues. CDR3 protein: CASNDRGSLNEQFF. CDR3 sequence (DNA): TGTGCCAGTAACGACAGGGGGTCATTAAATGAGCAGTTCTTC.

CDR3 sequence: CASSELDRSSGNTIYF. The CDR3 DNA reads TGTGCCAGCAGTGAATTGGACAGGAGCTCTGGAAACACCATATATTTT. The genes are TRBV6-1 and TRBJ1-3, with 7 nucleotides matching TRBD1. CDR1 is MNHNS and CDR2 is SASEGT in the germline V gene. CDR3 length equals 16 residues. The V segment lost 2 bases and the J segment 0 bases; nucleotides outside the gene matches: 4.

J is TRBJ1-5 and V is TRBV12-5; D is unresolved. Trimming took 2 bases from V and 8 from J, leaving 7 bases between them. The CDR3 sequence is 12 residues long. CDR1 LGHNT and CDR2 FRNRAP come from the germline V gene. This chain's CDR3 is CASGLSREPQHF. The CDR3 bases are TGTGCTAGTGGTTTGAGTCGAGAGCCCCAGCATTTT.

This clone occurred once. The rearrangement joins TRBV25-1 to TRBJ1-2; 8 bases fit TRBD1. Per the germline V gene, CDR1 is MGHDK and CDR2 is SYGVNS. Losses at the gene ends were 7 bases for V and 6 bases for J; bases not matched to a gene: 10. This CDR3 comprises 14 residues. The CDR3 DNA is TGTGCCAGCACCGAAACAGGGGGTGTGGATGGCTACACCTTC. The encoded protein is CASTETGGVDGYTF.

The chain links TRBV27 to TRBJ1-1, with TRBD1 matching over 7 bases. V lost 4 bases, J lost 7 bases, and 6 bases stayed unmatched. This CDR3 contains 13 residues. The germline V gene has CDR1 MNHEY and CDR2 SMNVEV (reference sequence). As DNA, the CDR3 is TGTGCCAGCAGTTCTGTGGGACAGTTTGAAGCTTTCTTT. It yields the protein CASSSVGQFEAFF.

In DNA, the CDR3 is TGTGCCAGCAGGGGACAGGGACGGGATTTCAACACCGGGGAGCTGTTTTTT. Amino acids: CASRGQGRDFNTGELFF. The chain recombines TRBV2 with TRBJ2-2; 9 bases are shared with TRBD1. The CDR3 has 17 amino acids. V was clipped by 6 bases and J by 2 bases; unmatched bases: 10. CDR1 and CDR2 (germline): SNHLY, FYNNEI.

This chain links TRBV5-4 with TRBJ2-1, with 8 bases lining up with TRBD1. The V segment lost 4 bases and the J segment 2 bases; nucleotides outside the gene matches: 5. Germline-derived CDR1 and CDR2 are SGHNT and YYREEE (reference sequence). The CDR3 length is 15 residues. CDR3 residues: CASSLQGGTYNEQFF. The CDR3 nucleotides are TGTGCCAGCAGCCTACAGGGGGGCACCTACAATGAGCAGTTCTTC.